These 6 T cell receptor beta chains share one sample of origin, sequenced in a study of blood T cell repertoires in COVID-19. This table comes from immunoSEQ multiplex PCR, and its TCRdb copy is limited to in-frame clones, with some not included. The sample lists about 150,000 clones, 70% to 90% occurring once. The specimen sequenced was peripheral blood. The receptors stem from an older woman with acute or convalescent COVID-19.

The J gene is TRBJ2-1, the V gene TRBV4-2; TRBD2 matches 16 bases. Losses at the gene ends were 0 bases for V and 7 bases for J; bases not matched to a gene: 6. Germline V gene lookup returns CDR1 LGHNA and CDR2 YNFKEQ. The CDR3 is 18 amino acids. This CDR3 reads CASSQDPPGLAGGNEQFF. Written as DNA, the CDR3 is TGTGCCAGCAGCCAAGACCCACCGGGACTAGCGGGGGGGAATGAGCAGTTCTTC.

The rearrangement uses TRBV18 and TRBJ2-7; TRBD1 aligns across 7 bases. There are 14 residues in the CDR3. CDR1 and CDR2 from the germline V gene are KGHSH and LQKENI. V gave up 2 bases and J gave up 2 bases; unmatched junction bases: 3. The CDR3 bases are TGTGCCAGCTCACCAAGACAGGGTACCTACGAGCAGTACGTC. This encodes CASSPRQGTYEQYV.

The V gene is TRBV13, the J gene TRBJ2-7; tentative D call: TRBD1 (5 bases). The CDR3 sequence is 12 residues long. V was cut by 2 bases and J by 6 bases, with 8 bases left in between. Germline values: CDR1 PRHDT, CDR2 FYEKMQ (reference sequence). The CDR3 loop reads CASSLPRGEQYF. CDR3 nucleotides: TGTGCCAGCAGCTTACCTAGGGGCGAGCAGTACTTC.

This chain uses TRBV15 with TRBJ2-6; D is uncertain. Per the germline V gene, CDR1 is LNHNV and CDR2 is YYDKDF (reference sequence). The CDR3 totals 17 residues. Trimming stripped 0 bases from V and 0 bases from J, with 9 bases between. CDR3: CATSRDGRSSGANVLTF. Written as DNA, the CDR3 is TGTGCCACCAGCAGAGATGGCAGAAGCTCTGGGGCCAACGTCCTGACTTTC.

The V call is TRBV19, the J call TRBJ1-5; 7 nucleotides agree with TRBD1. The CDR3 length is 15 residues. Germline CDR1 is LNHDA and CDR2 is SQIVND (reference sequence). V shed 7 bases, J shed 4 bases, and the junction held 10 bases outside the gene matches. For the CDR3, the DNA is TGTGCCAGTAATCGCTTCGGGACAGCTAATCAGCCCCAGCATTTT. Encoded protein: CASNRFGTANQPQHF.

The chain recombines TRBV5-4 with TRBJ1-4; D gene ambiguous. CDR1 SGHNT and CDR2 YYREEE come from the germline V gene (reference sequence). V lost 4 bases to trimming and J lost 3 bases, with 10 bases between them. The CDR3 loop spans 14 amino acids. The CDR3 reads CASSLGYSNEKLFF. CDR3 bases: TGTGCCAGCAGCCTGGGTTATTCTAATGAAAAACTGTTTTTT. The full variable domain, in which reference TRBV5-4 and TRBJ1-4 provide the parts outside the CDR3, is ETGVTQSPTHLIKTRGQQVTLRCSSQSGHNTVSWYQQALGQGPQFIFQYYREEENGRGNFPPRFSGLQFPNYSSELNVNALELDDSALYLCASSLGYSNEKLFFGSGTQLSVL.